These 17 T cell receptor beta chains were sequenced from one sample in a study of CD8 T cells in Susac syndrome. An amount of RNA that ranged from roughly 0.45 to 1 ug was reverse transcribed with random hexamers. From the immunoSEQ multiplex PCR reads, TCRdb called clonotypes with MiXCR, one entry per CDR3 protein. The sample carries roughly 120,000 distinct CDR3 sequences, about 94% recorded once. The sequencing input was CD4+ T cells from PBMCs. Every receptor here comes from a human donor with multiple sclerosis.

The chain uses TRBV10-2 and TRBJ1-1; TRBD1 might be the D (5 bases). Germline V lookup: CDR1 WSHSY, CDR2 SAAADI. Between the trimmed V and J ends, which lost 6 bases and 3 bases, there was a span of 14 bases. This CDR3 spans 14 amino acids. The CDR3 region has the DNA TGCGCCAGCAGCAGGAAGGGGTGGGACACTGAAGCTTTCTTT. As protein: CASSRKGWDTEAFF.

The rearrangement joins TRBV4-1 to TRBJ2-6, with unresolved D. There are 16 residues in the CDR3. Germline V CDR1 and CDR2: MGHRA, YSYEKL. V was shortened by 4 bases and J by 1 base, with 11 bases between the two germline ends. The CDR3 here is CASSPQGQSGANVLTF. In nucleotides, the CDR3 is TGCGCCAGCAGCCCCCAAGGGCAATCTGGGGCCAACGTCCTGACTTTC.

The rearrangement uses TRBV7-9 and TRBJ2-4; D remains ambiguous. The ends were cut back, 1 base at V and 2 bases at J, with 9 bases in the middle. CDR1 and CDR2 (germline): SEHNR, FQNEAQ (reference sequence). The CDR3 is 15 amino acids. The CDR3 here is CASSLGSRTKNIQYF. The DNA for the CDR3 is TGTGCCAGCAGCTTAGGCTCCCGGACCAAAAACATTCAGTACTTC. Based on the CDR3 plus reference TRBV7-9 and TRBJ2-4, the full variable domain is DTGVSQNPRHKITKRGQNVTFRCDPISEHNRLYWYRQTLGQGPEFLTYFQNEAQLEKSRLLSDRFSAERPKGSFSTLEIQRTEQGDSAMYLCASSLGSRTKNIQYFGAGTRLSVL.

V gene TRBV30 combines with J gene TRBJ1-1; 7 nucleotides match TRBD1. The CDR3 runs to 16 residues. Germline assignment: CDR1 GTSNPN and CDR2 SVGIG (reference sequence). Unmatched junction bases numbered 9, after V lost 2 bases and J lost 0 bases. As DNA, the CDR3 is TGTGCCTGGAGTTTGCAACCGGGACAGATGAACACTGAAGCTTTCTTT. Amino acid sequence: CAWSLQPGQMNTEAFF.

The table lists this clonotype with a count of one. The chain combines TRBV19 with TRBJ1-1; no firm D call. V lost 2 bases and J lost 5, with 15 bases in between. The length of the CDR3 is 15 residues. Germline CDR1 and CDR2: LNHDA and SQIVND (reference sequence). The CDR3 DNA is TGTGCCAGTAGTATAAGGGCGGCAATTTGGACTGAAGCTTTCTTT. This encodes CASSIRAAIWTEAFF. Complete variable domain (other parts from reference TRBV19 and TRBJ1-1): DGGITQSPKYLFRKEGQNVTLSCEQNLNHDAMYWYRQDPGQGLRLIYYSQIVNDFQKGDIAEGYSVSREKKESFPLTVTSAQKNPTAFYLCASSIRAAIWTEAFFGQGTRLTVV.

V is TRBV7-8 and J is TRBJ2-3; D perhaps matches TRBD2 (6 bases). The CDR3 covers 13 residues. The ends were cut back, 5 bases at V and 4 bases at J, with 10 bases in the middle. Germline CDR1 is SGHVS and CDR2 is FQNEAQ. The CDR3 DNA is TGTGCCAGCAGCCCTGGGGGGTCAGATACGCAGTATTTT. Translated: CASSPGGSDTQYF.

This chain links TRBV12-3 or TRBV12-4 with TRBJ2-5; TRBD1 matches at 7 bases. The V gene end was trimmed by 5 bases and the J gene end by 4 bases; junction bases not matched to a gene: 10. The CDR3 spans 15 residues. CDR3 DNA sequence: TGTGCCAGCAGTCTCCTTGGACAGGATGCAGAGACCCAGTACTTC. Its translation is CASSLLGQDAETQYF.

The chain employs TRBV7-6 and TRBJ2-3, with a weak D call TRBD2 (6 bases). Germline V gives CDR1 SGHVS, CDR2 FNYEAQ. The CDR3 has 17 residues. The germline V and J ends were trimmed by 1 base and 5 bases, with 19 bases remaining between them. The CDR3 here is CASSLGTGSGPGDTQYF. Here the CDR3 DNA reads TGTGCCAGCAGCTTAGGAACAGGAAGCGGGCCCGGAGATACGCAGTATTTT.

For the CDR3, the DNA is TGTGCCAGCAGTTTAAGTTCGGATACGCAGTATTTT. The encoded protein is CASSLSSDTQYF. The chain employs TRBV12-3 or TRBV12-4 and TRBJ2-3; D ambiguous. CDR3 length: 12 amino acids. V was pared by 2 bases and J by 6 bases, with 6 bases between.

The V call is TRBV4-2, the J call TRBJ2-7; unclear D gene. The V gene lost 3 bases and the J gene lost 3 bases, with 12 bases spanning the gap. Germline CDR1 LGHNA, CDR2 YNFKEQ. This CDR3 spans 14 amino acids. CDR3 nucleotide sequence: TGTGCCAGCAGCCAGGCCCACGGCCGCTACGAGCAGTACTTC. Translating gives CASSQAHGRYEQYF.

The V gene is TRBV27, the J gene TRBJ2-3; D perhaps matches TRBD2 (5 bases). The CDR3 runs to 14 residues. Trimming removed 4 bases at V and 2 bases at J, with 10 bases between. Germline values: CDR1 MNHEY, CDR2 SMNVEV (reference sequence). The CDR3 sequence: CASSSRRPTDTQYF. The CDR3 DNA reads TGTGCCAGCAGTTCCAGGAGGCCCACAGATACGCAGTATTTT.

This chain's CDR3 is CAWSRERSYTF. DNA for the CDR3: TGTGCCTGGAGTCGGGAAAGGTCGTACACCTTC. The gene calls are TRBV30 and TRBJ1-2; D is unclear. The germline CDR1 and CDR2 sequences are GTSNPN and SVGIG (reference sequence). The CDR3 loop spans 11 amino acids. V was clipped by 2 bases and J by 11 bases, with 12 bases between them.

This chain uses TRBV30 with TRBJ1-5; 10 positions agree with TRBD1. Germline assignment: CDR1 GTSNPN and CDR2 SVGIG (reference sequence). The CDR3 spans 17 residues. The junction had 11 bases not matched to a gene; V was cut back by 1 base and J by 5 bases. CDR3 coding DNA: TGTGCCTGGAGTGGGAACTTAGGACAGGGGGATCATCAGCCCCAGCATTTT. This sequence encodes CAWSGNLGQGDHQPQHF.

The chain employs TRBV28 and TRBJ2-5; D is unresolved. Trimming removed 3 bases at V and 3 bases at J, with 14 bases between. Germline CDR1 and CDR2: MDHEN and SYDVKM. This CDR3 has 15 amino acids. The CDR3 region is CASSLASAGEETQYF. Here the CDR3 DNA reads TGTGCCAGCAGTTTGGCCAGCGCTGGGGAAGAGACCCAGTACTTC.

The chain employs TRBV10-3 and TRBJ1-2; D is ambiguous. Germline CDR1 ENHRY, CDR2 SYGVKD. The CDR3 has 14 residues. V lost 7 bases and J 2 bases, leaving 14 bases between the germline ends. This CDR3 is CAITGRENNYGYTF. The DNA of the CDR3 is TGTGCCATCACAGGACGGGAGAACAACTATGGCTACACCTTC.

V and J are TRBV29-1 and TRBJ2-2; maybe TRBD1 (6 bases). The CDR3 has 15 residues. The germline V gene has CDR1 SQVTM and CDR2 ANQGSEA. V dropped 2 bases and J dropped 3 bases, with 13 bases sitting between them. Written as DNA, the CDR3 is TGCAGCGTTGAAACGACAGGCCGATACACCGGGGAGCTGTTTTTT. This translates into CSVETTGRYTGELFF.

The CDR3 coding sequence is TGTGCCAGCTCACCACGCGGGACACTGGATGAAGCTTTCTTT. Protein sequence: CASSPRGTLDEAFF. V gene TRBV18 combines with J gene TRBJ1-1; the D gene is possibly TRBD1 (6 bases). The V and J ends lost 1 base and 7 bases respectively, with 13 bases between them. Germline CDR1 reads KGHSH; CDR2 reads LQKENI. The CDR3 contains 14 residues.